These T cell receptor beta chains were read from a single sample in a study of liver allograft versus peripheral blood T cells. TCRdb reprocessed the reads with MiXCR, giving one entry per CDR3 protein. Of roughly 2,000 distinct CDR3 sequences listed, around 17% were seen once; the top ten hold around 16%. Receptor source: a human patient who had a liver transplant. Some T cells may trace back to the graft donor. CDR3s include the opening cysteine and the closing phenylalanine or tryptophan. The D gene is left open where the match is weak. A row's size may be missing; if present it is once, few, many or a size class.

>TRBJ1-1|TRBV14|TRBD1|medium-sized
CASSTLGQGPREAFF
TGTGCCAGCAGCACCCTCGGACAGGGCCCTCGAGAAGCTTTCTTT
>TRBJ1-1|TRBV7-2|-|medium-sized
CASSLFGGENTEAFF
TGTGCCAGCAGCTTATTTGGAGGAGAGAACACTGAAGCTTTCTTT
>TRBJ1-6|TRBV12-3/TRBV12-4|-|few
CASSLGGTTSPLHF
TGTGCCAGCAGTTTAGGAGGTACGACTTCACCCCTCCACTTT
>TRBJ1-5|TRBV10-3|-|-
CAISHRDSNQPQHF
TGTGCCATCAGCCACCGGGACAGCAATCAGCCCCAGCATTTT
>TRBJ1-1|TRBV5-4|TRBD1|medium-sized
CASSPRGAGGRSEAFF
TGTGCCAGCAGCCCGAGGGGAGCAGGGGGCAGGTCTGAAGCTTTCTTT
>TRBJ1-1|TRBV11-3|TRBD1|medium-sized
CASSAQGGENTEAFF
TGTGCCAGCAGCGCCCAAGGGGGCGAGAACACTGAAGCTTTCTTT
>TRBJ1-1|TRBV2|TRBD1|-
CASTTDRGDTEAFF
TGTGCCAGCACGACGGACAGGGGCGACACTGAAGCTTTCTTT
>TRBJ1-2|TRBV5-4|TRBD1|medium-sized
CASSHTDREYGYTF
TGTGCCAGCAGCCATACGGACAGGGAATATGGCTACACCTTC
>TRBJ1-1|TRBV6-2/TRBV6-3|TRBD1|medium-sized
CASSYLRDRGTEAFF
TGTGCCAGCAGTTACCTCCGGGACAGGGGAACTGAAGCTTTCTTT
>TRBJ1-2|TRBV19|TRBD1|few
CASRSTGGDYGYTF
TGTGCCAGTAGATCGACAGGGGGTGACTATGGCTACACCTTC
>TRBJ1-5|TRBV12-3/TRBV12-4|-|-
CASSSWGSSNQPQHF
TGTGCCAGCAGTTCCTGGGGGTCTAGCAATCAGCCCCAGCATTTT
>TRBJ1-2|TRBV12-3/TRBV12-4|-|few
CASSLRRGSGYTF
TGTGCCAGCAGTTTACGTCGGGGAAGTGGCTACACCTTC
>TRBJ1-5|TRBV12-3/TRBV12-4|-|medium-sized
CASSLGSVQPQHF
TGTGCCAGCAGTTTGGGCAGCGTTCAGCCCCAGCATTTT
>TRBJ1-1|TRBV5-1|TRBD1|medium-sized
CASSLGGGQVTEAFF
TGCGCCAGCAGCCTGGGAGGGGGACAGGTCACTGAAGCTTTCTTT